The 26 T cell receptor beta chains below all came from one sample that was sequenced in a study of T-cell reconstitution after alpha-beta-depleted transplantation in children (dated by TCRdb to 2016 to 2017). What the treatment or condition label conveys for this sample: allogeneic hematopoietic cell transplantation with graft depleted of TCRalphabeta T cells and CD19 B cells. Receptors were amplified or captured by PCR. The listed sequencing device is Illumina HiSeq 2500. TCR libraries were prepared with molecular barcoding, using unique molecular identifiers to normalize TCRbeta repertoire quantification. TCRdb's own reprocessing of the public reads used fastp at Q25 and MiXCR and kept productive beta chains. Rows merge per CDR3 protein into single entries with the most common DNA and genes. The sample table lists roughly 790,000 distinct CDR3 sequences, approximately 15% of them with a count of one. The top ten clones comprise just under 5% of the sample.

The sequences come from PBMCs, mostly from graft donor cells, collected 360 days after TCRalphabeta/CD19-depleted stem cell transplant. The receptors originated from a male patient younger than 18 who had a stem cell transplant for acute lymphoblastic leukemia, so the T cells may come from the graft donor.

This clonotype came up a few times. The chain carries TRBV4-2 and TRBJ1-6; no definite D call. The CDR3 contains 16 residues. Trimming stripped 3 bases from V and 10 bases from J, with 19 bases between. CDR1 LGHNA and CDR2 YNFKEQ come from the germline V gene. The CDR3, as DNA: TGTGCCAGCAGCCACCTGGGTGGCCCTCCCAGCTCACCCCTCCACTTT. It specifies CASSHLGGPPSSPLHF.

The chain links TRBV20-1 to TRBJ2-1, with D unclear. Germline-derived CDR1 and CDR2 are DFQATT and SNEGSKA (reference sequence). Trimming removed 5 bases at V and 3 bases at J, with 14 bases between. The CDR3 sequence is 14 residues long. The CDR3 DNA sequence: TGCAGTGCTCCAAGAAAGCGTCTCTACAATGAGCAGTTCTTC. Residues: CSAPRKRLYNEQFF.

A few counts support this clonotype. The chain couples TRBV21-1 to TRBJ2-1; the D segment call TRBD2 is taken from the table without a DNA check. TRBV21-1 is deemed a pseudogene. There are 14 residues in the CDR3. The CDR3 reads CASSRTYLSPEQFF. The CDR3 nucleotides read TGTGCCAGCAGCAGAACTTACCTTAGTCCGGAGCAGTTCTTC.

The chain carries TRBV5-1 and TRBJ1-3; D is uncertain. The germline gives CDR1 SGHRS, CDR2 YFSETQ. Between the trimmed V and J ends, which lost 0 bases and 4 bases, there was a span of 11 bases. This CDR3 is built from 15 residues. The CDR3 DNA reads as TGCGCCAGCAGCTTGGCCCTGCGGGGAGGAAACACCATATATTTT. This sequence encodes CASSLALRGGNTIYF.

This clonotype was seen ten or more times. This chain uses TRBV2 with TRBJ2-7, with 10 nucleotides matching TRBD2. The CDR3 has 16 amino acids. Germline V lookup: CDR1 SNHLY, CDR2 FYNNEI. V gave up 8 bases and J gave up 1 base; unmatched junction bases: 11. CDR3 residues: CASGATSGPGSYEQYF. CDR3 nucleotide sequence: TGTGCCAGCGGAGCGACTAGCGGGCCAGGGTCCTACGAGCAGTACTTC.

The chain couples TRBV5-4 to TRBJ2-7, with D hard to call. Per germline, CDR1 SGHNT and CDR2 YYREEE (reference sequence). CDR3 length: 13 amino acids. V gave up 0 bases and J gave up 6 bases, with 10 bases separating them. The CDR3 region is CASSLGLHCEQYF. The CDR3 DNA reads TGTGCCAGCAGCTTGGGACTCCACTGCGAGCAGTACTTC.

Here the CDR3 DNA reads TGCAGTGCCTCCCGCGCGGAGCAAAACTTCTTC. It encodes CSASRAEQNFF. The chain carries TRBV20-1 and TRBJ2-1; unclear D gene. The CDR3 runs to 11 residues. Germline CDR1 is DFQATT and CDR2 is SNEGSKA (reference sequence). V lost 6 bases to trimming and J lost 16 bases, with 19 bases between them.

This clonotype was recorded a few times. The chain combines TRBV5-1 with TRBJ2-5, with D possibly being TRBD2 (5 bases). This CDR3 has 16 residues. Per germline, CDR1 SGHRS and CDR2 YFSETQ. V was pared by 4 bases and J by 2 bases, with 18 bases between. In DNA form, the CDR3 reads TGCGCCAGCAGCCAAATGATTTCTCGGGGTCAAGAGACCCAGTACTTC. Translated: CASSQMISRGQETQYF.

The V gene is TRBV7-9, the J gene TRBJ2-7; TRBD1 matches 8 bases. Germline V gene data show CDR1 as SEHNR and CDR2 as FQNEAQ (reference sequence). The CDR3 consists of 14 residues. Unmatched junction bases numbered 6, after V lost 2 bases and J lost 6 bases. The CDR3 spells CASSLLGQGGEQYF. The CDR3 nucleotides are TGTGCCAGCAGCTTACTAGGACAGGGCGGCGAGCAGTACTTC.

This chain links TRBV20-1 with TRBJ2-2, with 16 bases matching TRBD2. This CDR3 has 17 residues. In germline, CDR1 is DFQATT, CDR2 SNEGSKA (reference sequence). V gave up 5 bases and J gave up 2 bases; unmatched junction bases: 5. The CDR3 reads CSAPGLAGGPNTGELFF. CDR3 in DNA: TGCAGTGCTCCGGGACTAGCGGGAGGGCCTAACACCGGGGAGCTGTTTTTT.

There are a few counts of this clonotype. DNA for the CDR3: TGTGCCAGCAGCTTCCCCGGGACTAGTATAGAGCAGTACTTC. Its protein product is CASSFPGTSIEQYF. The chain couples TRBV5-6 to TRBJ2-7; 8 positions agree with TRBD2. From germline, CDR1 is SGHDT and CDR2 YYEEEE. Unmatched junction bases numbered 8, after V lost 2 bases and J lost 7 bases. The CDR3 contains 14 residues.

The rearrangement joins TRBV7-2 to TRBJ2-1, with D unclear. This CDR3 spans 14 amino acids. The V and J ends lost 7 bases and 2 bases respectively, with 12 bases between them. The germline V gene encodes CDR1 SGHTA and CDR2 FQGNSA. CDR3 DNA: TGTGCCAGCACCTCATCCGGACCCTACAATGAGCAGTTCTTC. Protein sequence: CASTSSGPYNEQFF. The complete variable domain, with remaining parts taken from reference TRBV7-2 and TRBJ2-1, reads GAGVSQSPSNKVTEKGKDVELRCDPISGHTALYWYRQSLGQGLEFLIYFQGNSAPDKSGLPSDRFSAERTGGSVSTLTIQRTQQEDSAVYLCASTSSGPYNEQFFGPGTRLTVL.

Only a few counts were recorded for this clonotype. This chain connects TRBV7-2 to TRBJ2-4; D ambiguous. V was shortened by 2 bases and J by 11 bases, with 13 bases between the two germline ends. The CDR3 is made up of 13 amino acids. Germline CDR1 reads SGHTA; CDR2 reads FQGNSA. This chain's CDR3 is CASSLHLTVVQYF. CDR3 nucleotide sequence: TGTGCCAGCAGCTTACACCTAACTGTGGTTCAGTACTTC.

The CDR3 reads CAFFISGSGAIGGKETQYF. DNA of the CDR3: TGTGCCTTCTTTATTAGCGGGAGTGGAGCAATCGGGGGAAAGGAGACCCAGTACTTC. The rearrangement joins TRBV12-3 or TRBV12-4 to TRBJ2-5; TRBD2 agrees at 9 bases. This CDR3 has 19 amino acids. With 11 bases clipped from V and 5 bases from J, the junction kept 27 bases outside the gene matches.

This chain connects TRBV2 to TRBJ1-4; 7 bases match TRBD1. CDR3 length: 15 residues. After removal of 3 bases from V and 6 bases from J, the junction contained 7 bases not matched to a gene. Germline V gene sequence: CDR1 SNHLY, CDR2 FYNNEI. CDR3 DNA sequence: TGTGCCAGCAGTGATGAGGGGGCAGGGGATGAAAAACTGTTTTTT. Its translation is CASSDEGAGDEKLFF.

This clonotype came up many times. V and J are TRBV29-1 and TRBJ2-3; 9 bases agree with TRBD2. In germline, CDR1 is SQVTM, CDR2 ANQGSEA. The CDR3 sequence is 15 residues long. J was trimmed by 4 bases and V by 5 bases; bases with no gene match: 10. The CDR3 nucleotides read TGCAGCGTTACCGGACTAGCGTTGAGCGCAGATACGCAGTATTTT. Protein product: CSVTGLALSADTQYF.

This clonotype occurred many times. The J gene is TRBJ1-5, the V gene TRBV18; D unresolved. Per germline, CDR1 KGHSH and CDR2 LQKENI. Trimming shortened V by 8 bases and J by 0 bases, and 8 bases separated the two germline ends. This CDR3 contains 13 residues. The CDR3 bases are TGTGCCAGCAGCCCCTCTAGCAATCAGCCCCAGCATTTT. Its protein is CASSPSSNQPQHF.

In this sample, this clonotype turned up a few times. This rearrangement joins TRBV5-1 to TRBJ1-1; D possibly corresponds to TRBD1 (5 bases). CDR1 and CDR2 from the germline V gene are SGHRS and YFSETQ. Trimming removed 4 bases from V and 5 bases from J, with 12 bases in between. The CDR3 has 13 residues. The chain's CDR3 is CASSHMPGTEAFF. DNA for the CDR3: TGCGCCAGCAGCCACATGCCAGGGACTGAAGCTTTCTTT. The full variable domain, completed using reference TRBV5-1 and TRBJ1-1, is KAGVTQTPRYLIKTRGQQVTLSCSPISGHRSVSWYQQTPGQGLQFLFEYFSETQRNKGNFPGRFSGRQFSNSRSEMNVSTLELGDSALYLCASSHMPGTEAFFGQGTRLTVV.

The rearrangement joins TRBV5-1 to TRBJ1-1; TRBD1 aligns across 9 bases. This CDR3 is 17 amino acids long. Trimming cost V 4 bases and J 0 bases; bases outside gene matches: 10. Germline CDR1 is SGHRS and CDR2 is YFSETQ. CDR3 sequence reads: CASSTPGQGSLNTEAFF. The CDR3, as DNA: TGCGCCAGCAGCACCCCGGGACAGGGATCGTTGAACACTGAAGCTTTCTTT. The full variable domain, completed using reference TRBV5-1 and TRBJ1-1, is KAGVTQTPRYLIKTRGQQVTLSCSPISGHRSVSWYQQTPGQGLQFLFEYFSETQRNKGNFPGRFSGRQFSNSRSEMNVSTLELGDSALYLCASSTPGQGSLNTEAFFGQGTRLTVV.

This clonotype was seen a handful of times. This chain connects TRBV9 to TRBJ2-2; no firm D call. In germline, CDR1 is SGDLS, CDR2 YYNGEE. Between the trimmed V and J ends, which lost 0 bases and 8 bases, there was a span of 14 bases. CDR3 size: 15 residues. The CDR3 reads CASSVEGWPHGELFF. The CDR3, as DNA: TGTGCCAGCAGCGTAGAGGGTTGGCCTCATGGGGAGCTGTTTTTT.

Only a few counts were recorded for this clonotype. This sequence joins TRBV14 and TRBJ2-2; no definite D call. CDR1 and CDR2 from the germline V gene are SGHDN and FVKESK. The V end lost 4 bases, the J end lost 0 bases, and 9 bases lay between the germline ends. There are 15 residues in the CDR3. CDR3 loop: CASSLELANTGELFF. The CDR3 coding sequence is TGTGCCAGCAGCCTAGAGTTGGCGAACACCGGGGAGCTGTTTTTT.

This chain links TRBV29-1 with TRBJ2-1, with D possibly called TRBD1 or TRBD2 (5 bases each). This CDR3 is built from 15 residues. CDR1 is SQVTM and CDR2 is ANQGSEA in the germline V gene. The V end lost 2 bases, the J end lost 2 bases, and 13 bases lay between the germline ends. The CDR3 region is CSVEPTAETYNEQFF. The CDR3 bases are TGCAGCGTTGAACCGACAGCGGAGACCTACAATGAGCAGTTCTTC.

The V gene is TRBV2, the J gene TRBJ2-7; D not resolved. This CDR3 spans 13 amino acids. Germline V gives CDR1 SNHLY, CDR2 FYNNEI. The germline V and J ends were trimmed by 3 bases and 0 bases, with 6 bases remaining between them. The DNA of the CDR3 is TGTGCCAGCAGTGAGCATTTCTCCTACGAGCAGTACTTC. Its translation: CASSEHFSYEQYF.

This chain links TRBV2 with TRBJ2-7, with D perhaps given as TRBD1 or TRBD2 (5 bases each). Germline lookup yields CDR1 SNHLY and CDR2 FYNNEI. V was clipped by 3 bases and J by 3 bases, with 15 bases between them. The CDR3 is made up of 15 amino acids. CDR3 sequence: CASSDPPGSFYEQYF. The CDR3 DNA reads TGTGCCAGCAGTGATCCCCCAGGGAGTTTCTACGAGCAGTACTTC.

V and J are TRBV7-9 and TRBJ2-3, with D possibly TRBD2 on 5 matching bases. Trimming took off 11 bases at V and 4 bases at J, with 10 bases between the two ends. The germline V gene has CDR1 SEHNR and CDR2 FQNEAQ (reference sequence). The CDR3 is 11 residues long. The CDR3 region is CASGESDTQYF. In DNA, the CDR3 is TGTGCCTCTGGGGAGTCAGATACGCAGTATTTT. The full variable domain, completed using reference TRBV7-9 and TRBJ2-3, is DTGVSQNPRHKITKRGQNVTFRCDPISEHNRLYWYRQTLGQGPEFLTYFQNEAQLEKSRLLSDRFSAERPKGSFSTLEIQRTEQGDSAMYLCASGESDTQYFGPGTRLTVL.

This clonotype was counted between two and nine times. The chain couples TRBV27 to TRBJ2-6; D is uncertain. There are 16 residues in the CDR3. The V end lost 3 bases, the J end lost 2 bases, and 11 bases lay between the germline ends. Germline-derived CDR1 and CDR2 are MNHEY and SMNVEV (reference sequence). The CDR3 here is CASSFLRQAGANVLTF. CDR3 coding DNA: TGTGCCAGCAGTTTCCTGAGGCAAGCTGGGGCCAACGTCCTGACTTTC.